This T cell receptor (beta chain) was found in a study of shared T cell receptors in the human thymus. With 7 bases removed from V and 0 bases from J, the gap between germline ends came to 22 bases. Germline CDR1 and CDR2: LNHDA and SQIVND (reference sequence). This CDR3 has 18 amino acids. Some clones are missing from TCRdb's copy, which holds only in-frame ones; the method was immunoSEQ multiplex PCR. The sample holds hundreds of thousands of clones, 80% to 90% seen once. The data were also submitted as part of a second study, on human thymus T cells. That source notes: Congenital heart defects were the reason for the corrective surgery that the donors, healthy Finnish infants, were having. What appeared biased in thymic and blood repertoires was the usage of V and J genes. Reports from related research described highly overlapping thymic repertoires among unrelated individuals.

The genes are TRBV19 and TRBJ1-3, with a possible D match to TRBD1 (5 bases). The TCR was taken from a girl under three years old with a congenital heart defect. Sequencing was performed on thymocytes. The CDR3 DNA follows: TGTGCCAGTACCCCTCCGACAGACGATGATCTCTCTGGAAACACCATATATTTT. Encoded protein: CASTPPTDDDLSGNTIYF. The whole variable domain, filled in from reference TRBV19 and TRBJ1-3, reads DGGITQSPKYLFRKEGQNVTLSCEQNLNHDAMYWYRQDPGQGLRLIYYSQIVNDFQKGDIAEGYSVSREKKESFPLTVTSAQKNPTAFYLCASTPPTDDDLSGNTIYFGEGSWLTVV.